The clone carrying this TCR beta chain was recorded a few times. The CDR3 is 15 residues long. From germline, CDR1 is SGHTA and CDR2 FQGNSA. The V gene end was trimmed by 2 bases and the J gene end by 5 bases; junction bases not matched to a gene: 7. The data are from a study of identical twins. TCRdb re-called the 5' RACE reads with MiXCR, one entry per CDR3 protein. The repertoire holds some 440,000 distinct CDR3 sequences, with around 24% as singletons. These data also featured in a second study, about T cells expressing NK-cell markers.

This chain connects TRBV7-2 to TRBJ2-5, with TRBD2 matching 8 bases. Input material: CD4+ T cells sorted from blood. This receptor was taken from a young woman in good health. The CDR3 sequence: CASSLRGLEVETQYF. Written as DNA, the CDR3 is TGTGCCAGCAGCTTAAGGGGACTAGAGGTGGAGACCCAGTACTTC.